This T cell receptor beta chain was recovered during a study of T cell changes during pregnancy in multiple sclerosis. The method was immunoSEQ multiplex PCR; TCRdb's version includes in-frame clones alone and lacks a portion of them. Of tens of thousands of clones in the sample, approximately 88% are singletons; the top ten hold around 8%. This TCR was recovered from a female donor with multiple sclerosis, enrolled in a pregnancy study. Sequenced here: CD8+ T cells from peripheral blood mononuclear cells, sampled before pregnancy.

CDR3 loop: CASSLDGQGHEQYF. The DNA of the CDR3 is TGTGCCAGCAGCCTTGACGGACAGGGCCACGAGCAGTACTTC. The chain has TRBV9 and TRBJ2-7, with TRBD1 matching 8 bases. The germline gives CDR1 SGDLS, CDR2 YYNGEE. The junction had 8 bases not matched to a gene; V was cut back by 4 bases and J by 5 bases. This CDR3 is 14 amino acids long.